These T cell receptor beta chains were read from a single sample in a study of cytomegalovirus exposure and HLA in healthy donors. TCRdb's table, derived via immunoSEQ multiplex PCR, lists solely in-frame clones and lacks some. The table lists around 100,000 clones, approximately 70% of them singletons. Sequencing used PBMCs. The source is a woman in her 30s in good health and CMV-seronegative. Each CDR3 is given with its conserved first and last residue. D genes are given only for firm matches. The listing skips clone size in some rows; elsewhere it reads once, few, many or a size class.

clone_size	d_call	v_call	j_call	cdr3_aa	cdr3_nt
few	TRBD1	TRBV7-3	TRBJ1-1	CASSFRTGTWGTEAFF	TGTGCCAGCAGCTTTCGGACAGGGACGTGGGGCACTGAAGCTTTCTTT
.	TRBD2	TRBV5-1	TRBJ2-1	CASSLGIAGGSYNEQFF	TGCGCCAGCAGCTTGGGGATAGCGGGAGGATCCTACAATGAGCAGTTCTTC
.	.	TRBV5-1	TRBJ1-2	CASSLDRVLGYTF	TGCGCCAGCAGCTTGGACAGGGTCCTCGGCTACACCTTC
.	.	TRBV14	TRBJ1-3	CASSWGGFSGNTIYF	TGTGCCAGCAGCTGGGGAGGTTTTTCTGGAAACACCATATATTTT
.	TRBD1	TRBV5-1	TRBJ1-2	CASSWGTGGYTF	TGCGCCAGCAGTTGGGGGACAGGAGGCTACACCTTC
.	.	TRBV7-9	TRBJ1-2	CASSFRGSTYGYTF	TGTGCCAGCAGCTTTCGGGGATCAACCTATGGCTACACCTTC
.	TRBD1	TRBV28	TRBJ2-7	CASSPEGTGEHEQYF	TGTGCCAGCAGTCCCGAGGGGACAGGGGAACACGAGCAGTACTTC
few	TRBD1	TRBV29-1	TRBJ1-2	CSAGTGNYGYTF	TGCAGCGCCGGGACAGGGAACTATGGCTACACCTTC
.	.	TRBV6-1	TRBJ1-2	CASSEQAYGYTF	TGTGCCAGCAGTGAACAGGCGTATGGCTACACCTTC
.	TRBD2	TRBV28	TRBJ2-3	CASRGSSGTTDTQYF	TGTGCCAGCAGGGGGTCTAGCGGGACGACAGATACGCAGTATTTT
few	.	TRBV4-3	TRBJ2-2	CASSQYSVREAGELFF	TGCGCCAGCAGCCAATATTCGGTCAGGGAGGCCGGGGAGCTGTTTTTT
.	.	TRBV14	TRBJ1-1	CASSIVPGLYTEAFF	TGTGCCAGCAGCATCGTGCCGGGATTATACACTGAAGCTTTCTTT
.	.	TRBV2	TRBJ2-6	CASSDPGANVLTF	TGTGCCAGCAGTGATCCGGGGGCCAACGTCCTGACTTTC
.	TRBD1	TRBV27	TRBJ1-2	CASSPRTGNYGYTF	TGTGCCAGCAGTCCGAGGACAGGAAACTATGGCTACACCTTC
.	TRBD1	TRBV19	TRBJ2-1	CASSPRTGNYNEQFF	TGTGCCAGTAGTCCACGGACAGGGAACTACAATGAGCAGTTCTTC
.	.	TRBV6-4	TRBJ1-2	CASVKSGKSSYTF	TGTGCCAGCGTGAAGTCCGGGAAGAGTAGCTACACCTTC
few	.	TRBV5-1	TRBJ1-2	CASSLDSGGDYGYTF	TGCGCCAGCAGCTTGGACTCCGGGGGGGACTATGGCTACACCTTC
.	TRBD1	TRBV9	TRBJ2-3	CASSFLERGPDTQYF	TGTGCCAGCAGCTTCCTAGAAAGGGGGCCCGATACGCAGTATTTT
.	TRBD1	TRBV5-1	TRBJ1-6	CASSFGTGDSNNSPLHF	TGCGCCAGCAGCTTCGGGACAGGAGACTCAAATAATTCACCCCTCCACTTT
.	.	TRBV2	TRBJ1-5	CASSEGKGSFGNQPQHF	TGTGCCAGCAGTGAGGGGAAAGGGAGTTTTGGCAATCAGCCCCAGCATTTT
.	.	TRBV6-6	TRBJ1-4	CASTPGVSEKLFF	TGTGCCAGCACTCCCGGAGTGAGTGAAAAACTGTTTTTT
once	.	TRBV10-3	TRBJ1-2	CAISSRGVDGYTF	TGTGCCATCAGTTCCAGGGGAGTGGATGGCTACACCTTC
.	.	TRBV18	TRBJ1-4	CASSPVAGSEKLFF	TGTGCCAGCTCACCGGTCGCGGGCAGCGAAAAACTGTTTTTT
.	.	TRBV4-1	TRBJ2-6	CASSQDSSHAGANVLTF	TGCGCCAGCAGCCAAGACTCGAGCCACGCTGGGGCCAACGTCCTGACTTTC
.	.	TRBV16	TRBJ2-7	CASSQSAGHEQYF	TGTGCCAGCAGCCAATCCGCAGGCCACGAGCAGTACTTC
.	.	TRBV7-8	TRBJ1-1	CASSFLWNTEAFF	TGTGCCAGCAGCTTTTTATGGAACACTGAAGCTTTCTTT
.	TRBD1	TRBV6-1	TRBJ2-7	CASSEGQGVSYEQYF	TGTGCCAGCAGTGAGGGACAGGGGGTCTCCTACGAGCAGTACTTC
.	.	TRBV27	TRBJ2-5	CASRNTVWETQYF	TGTGCCAGCAGGAACACCGTATGGGAGACCCAGTACTTC
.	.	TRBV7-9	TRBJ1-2	CASSHRDYGYTF	TGTGCCAGCAGCCATAGAGACTATGGCTACACCTTC
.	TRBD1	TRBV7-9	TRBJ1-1	CASSLTGGTEAFF	TGTGCCAGCAGCTTAACAGGGGGGACTGAAGCTTTCTTT
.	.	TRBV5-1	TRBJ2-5	CASSQTFDRETQYF	TGCGCCAGCAGCCAGACTTTTGACCGAGAGACCCAGTACTTC
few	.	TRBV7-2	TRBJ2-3	CASSLDPNTDTQYF	TGTGCCAGCAGCTTAGATCCCAACACAGATACGCAGTATTTT
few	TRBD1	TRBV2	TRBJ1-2	CASSESGRGAYTF	TGTGCCAGCAGTGAATCGGGCAGGGGGGCATACACCTTC
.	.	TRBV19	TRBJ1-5	CASEPQGQPQHF	TGTGCCAGTGAGCCACAGGGACAGCCCCAGCATTTT
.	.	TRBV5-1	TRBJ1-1	CASSLETGRTMNTEAFF	TGCGCCAGCAGCTTGGAGACAGGTCGGACCATGAACACTGAAGCTTTCTTT
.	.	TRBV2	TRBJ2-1	CASSAVVQSTEQFF	TGTGCCAGCAGTGCGGTGGTCCAATCCACTGAGCAGTTCTTC
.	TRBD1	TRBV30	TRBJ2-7	CANSPGQGSYEQYF	TGTGCCAACAGTCCGGGACAGGGTTCCTACGAGCAGTACTTC
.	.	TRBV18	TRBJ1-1	CASSETGGSAVEAFF	TGTGCCAGCTCAGAGACTGGGGGGTCCGCGGTTGAAGCTTTCTTT
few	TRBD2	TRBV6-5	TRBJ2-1	CASSLGLAVYNEQFF	TGTGCCAGCAGTTTGGGACTAGCGGTCTACAATGAGCAGTTCTTC
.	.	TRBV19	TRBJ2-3	CASTSGGGTDTQYF	.
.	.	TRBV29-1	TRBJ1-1	CSVTQGSTEAFF	TGCAGCGTTACCCAGGGGAGCACTGAAGCTTTCTTT
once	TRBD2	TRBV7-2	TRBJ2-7	CASSLPRSGGPYEQYF	TGTGCCAGCAGCCTCCCACGCAGCGGGGGCCCCTACGAGCAGTACTTC
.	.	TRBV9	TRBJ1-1	CASSVNQNTEAFF	TGTGCCAGCAGCGTAAATCAGAACACTGAAGCTTTCTTT
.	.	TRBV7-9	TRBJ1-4	CASSSLAGGEKLFF	TGTGCCAGCAGCTCGCTGGCGGGAGGGGAAAAACTGTTTTTT
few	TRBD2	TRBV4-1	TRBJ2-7	CASSVHSGSNYEQYF	TGCGCCAGCAGCGTACATAGCGGGAGTAATTACGAGCAGTACTTC
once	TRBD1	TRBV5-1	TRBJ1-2	CASSRGTETYLGGYTF	TGCGCCAGCAGCCGCGGGACAGAGACATATCTCGGTGGCTACACCTTC
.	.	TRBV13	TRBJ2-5	CASSFRETQYF	TGTGCCAGCAGCTTTCGGGAGACCCAGTACTTC
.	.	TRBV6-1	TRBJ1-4	CASSEIFREKLFF	TGTGCCAGCAGTGAAATTTTTCGTGAAAAACTGTTTTTT
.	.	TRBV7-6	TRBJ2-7	CASSSRDSSSYEQYF	TGTGCCAGCAGCTCCCGGGACTCCAGCTCCTACGAGCAGTACTTC